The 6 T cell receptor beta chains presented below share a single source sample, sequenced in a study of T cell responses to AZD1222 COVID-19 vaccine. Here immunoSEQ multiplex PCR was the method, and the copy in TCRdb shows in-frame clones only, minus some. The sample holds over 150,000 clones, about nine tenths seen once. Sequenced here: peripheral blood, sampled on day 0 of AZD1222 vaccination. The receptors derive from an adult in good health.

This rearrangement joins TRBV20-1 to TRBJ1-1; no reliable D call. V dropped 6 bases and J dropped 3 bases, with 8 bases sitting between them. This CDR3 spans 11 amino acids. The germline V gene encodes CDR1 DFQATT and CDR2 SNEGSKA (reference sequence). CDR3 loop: CSAVRDTEAFF. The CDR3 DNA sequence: TGCAGTGCCGTCCGGGACACTGAAGCTTTCTTT.

The CDR3 region is CASSRTSEGYEQYF. CDR3 DNA: TGTGCCAGTAGTCGCACTAGCGAGGGCTACGAGCAGTACTTC. The chain is built from TRBV19 and TRBJ2-7; TRBD2 matches 7 bases. V lost 5 bases and J lost 3; bases outside the gene matches: 7. Germline loops: CDR1 LNHDA, CDR2 SQIVND (reference sequence). This CDR3 is built from 14 residues.

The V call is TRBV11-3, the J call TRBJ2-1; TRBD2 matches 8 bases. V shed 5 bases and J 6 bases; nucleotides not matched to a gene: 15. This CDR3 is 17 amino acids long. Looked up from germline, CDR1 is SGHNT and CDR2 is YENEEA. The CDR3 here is CASSPQYPGTSTNEQFF. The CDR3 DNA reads TGTGCCAGCAGCCCGCAATACCCGGGGACTAGTACCAATGAGCAGTTCTTC.

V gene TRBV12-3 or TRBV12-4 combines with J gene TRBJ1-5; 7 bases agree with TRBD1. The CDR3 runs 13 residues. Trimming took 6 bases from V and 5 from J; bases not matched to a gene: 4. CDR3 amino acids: CASRYRGHQPQHF. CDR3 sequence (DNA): TGTGCCAGCAGGTACAGGGGCCATCAGCCCCAGCATTTT.

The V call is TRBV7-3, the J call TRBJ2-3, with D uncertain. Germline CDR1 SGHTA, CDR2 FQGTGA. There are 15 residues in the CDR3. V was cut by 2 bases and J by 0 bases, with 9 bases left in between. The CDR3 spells CASSLPILSTDTQYF. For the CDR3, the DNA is TGTGCCAGCAGCTTACCCATCCTTAGCACAGATACGCAGTATTTT.

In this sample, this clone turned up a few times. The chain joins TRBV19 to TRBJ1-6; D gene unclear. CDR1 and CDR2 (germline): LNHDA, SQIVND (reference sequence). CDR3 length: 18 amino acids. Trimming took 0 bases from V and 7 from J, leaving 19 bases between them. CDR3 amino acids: CASSIDADRTEANSPLHF. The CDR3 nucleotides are TGTGCCAGTAGTATAGACGCCGATCGGACGGAGGCCAATTCACCCCTCCACTTT.